A selection of T cell receptor beta chains follows, all from one sample in a study of T cell responses to AZD1222 COVID-19 vaccine. Some clones are missing from TCRdb's copy, which holds only in-frame ones; the method was immunoSEQ multiplex PCR. The profile shows about 150,000 clones, around nine tenths of them singletons. The material sequenced was peripheral blood, taken on day 0 of AZD1222 vaccination. Receptors were obtained from an adult in good health. Both conserved end residues are part of each CDR3. Each record gives: D gene, clone size, V gene, J gene, CDR3 DNA, CDR3 protein. The D gene is left open where the match is weak. Where a row states a size, it is once, few, many or the class of an expanded clone; other rows omit it.

-	-	TRBV23-1	TRBJ1-1	TGCGCCACCCCCTCCCCAGAGTCGAACACTGAAGCTTTCTTT	CATPSPESNTEAFF
-	-	TRBV7-9	TRBJ2-7	TGTGCCAGCAGCTTAGAATACGAGCAGTACTTC	CASSLEYEQYF
-	-	TRBV27	TRBJ1-1	TGTGCCAGCAGTGGGGCGGGGCTGAGAGACACTGAAGCTTTCTTT	CASSGAGLRDTEAFF
TRBD2	-	TRBV2	TRBJ2-2	TGTGCCAGCAGGCTCCTAGCGGGAGGTGGGACCGGGGAGCTGTTTTTT	CASRLLAGGGTGELFF
-	-	TRBV28	TRBJ2-2	TGTGCCAGCACCGACCGGAGGAACACCGGGGAGCTGTTTTTT	CASTDRRNTGELFF
-	-	TRBV7-9	TRBJ1-2	TGTGCCAGCAGCTTCCAGGAGTATGGCTACACCTTC	CASSFQEYGYTF
-	-	TRBV2	TRBJ1-1	TGTGCCAGCAGCCTCTTGACAGGTGATGAAGCTTTCTTT	CASSLLTGDEAFF
TRBD2	-	TRBV27	TRBJ2-7	TGTGCCAGGAGCCGCTCGGGGGGTTACTCCTACGAGCAGTACTTC	CARSRSGGYSYEQYF
-	-	TRBV5-4	TRBJ1-2	TGTGCCAGCAGCCCCAGGACGGGAGCTAACTATGGCTACACCTTC	CASSPRTGANYGYTF
-	-	TRBV4-3	TRBJ2-7	TGCGCCAGCAGCCAAGGAGGCCCCGGGACATTCTACGAGCAGTACTTC	CASSQGGPGTFYEQYF
TRBD2	-	TRBV11-1	TRBJ2-1	TGTGCCAGCAGAATCGGGCTAGCGGGCACCTACAATGAGCAGTTCTTC	CASRIGLAGTYNEQFF
-	-	TRBV5-4	TRBJ2-2	TGTGCCAGCACCCCGGGGGCCAACACCGGGGAGCTGTTTTTT	CASTPGANTGELFF
TRBD1	-	TRBV5-1	TRBJ2-2	TGCGCCAGCAGCTTGGCGAGGCAGGGGGACACCGGGGAGCTGTTTTTT	CASSLARQGDTGELFF
TRBD2	-	TRBV6-2/TRBV6-3	TRBJ2-7	TGTGCCAGCAGTTCCGGACTAGCGGGGAGGGCCGAGCAGTACTTC	CASSSGLAGRAEQYF
-	-	TRBV19	TRBJ2-7	TGTGCCAGTAGGGGATCGTTTAACTACGAGCAGTACTTC	CASRGSFNYEQYF
TRBD2	-	TRBV9	TRBJ2-1	TGTGCCAGCAGCGTATTGGGACTAGCGGCATCCTACAATGAGCAGTTCTTC	CASSVLGLAASYNEQFF
-	-	TRBV4-2	TRBJ2-1	TGTGCCAGCAGCCAAGATCTGAGGCTGTACAATGAGCAGTTCTTC	CASSQDLRLYNEQFF
TRBD1	-	TRBV7-8	TRBJ1-2	TGTGCCAGCAGCTTCGACAGGGGAAATGGCTACACCTTC	CASSFDRGNGYTF
-	-	TRBV28	TRBJ2-7	TGTGCCAGCTCCAGGGACAACTCCTACGAGCAGTACTTC	CASSRDNSYEQYF
-	-	TRBV28	TRBJ1-2	TGTGCCAGCAGTTTTGGGAGGCATATTGGTGGCTACACCTTC	CASSFGRHIGGYTF
-	-	TRBV4-1	TRBJ1-4	TGCGCCAGCAGCCAAGATAGGGCGGCTAATGAAAAACTGTTTTTT	CASSQDRAANEKLFF
-	-	TRBV28	TRBJ1-2	TGTGCCAGCACCTCGGGCCAGGGGCGGGTCTATGGCTACACCTTC	CASTSGQGRVYGYTF
-	-	TRBV18	TRBJ2-3	TGTGCCAGCTCACCTCAACGCACAGATACGCAGTATTTT	CASSPQRTDTQYF
TRBD1	-	TRBV10-3	TRBJ2-7	TGTGCCATCAGTGAGCCTTACAGGCCGGACAGGGGGGGCGAGCAGTACTTC	CAISEPYRPDRGGEQYF
-	-	TRBV6-5	TRBJ1-1	TGTGCCAGCAGAACCACAGGATCTAACACTGAAGCTTTCTTT	CASRTTGSNTEAFF
-	-	TRBV7-2	TRBJ2-2	TGTGCCAGCAGCTTAGGTCCGACCAGGCGGATGTTTTTT	CASSLGPTRRMFF
-	-	TRBV11-3	TRBJ1-6	TGTGCCAGCAGCTTAGGGCAGTTGAAGATCTCACCCCTCCACTTT	CASSLGQLKISPLHF
TRBD1	once	TRBV6-2/TRBV6-3	TRBJ2-7	TGTGCCAGCAGTTTCCTCGGGACAGTGACCTACGAGCAGTACTTC	CASSFLGTVTYEQYF
TRBD2	-	TRBV28	TRBJ2-1	TGTGCCAGCAGCGACTTCGGACTAGCGGGAAGGGGGTACAATGAGCAGTTCTTC	CASSDFGLAGRGYNEQFF
TRBD1	-	TRBV2	TRBJ1-2	TGTGCCAGCAGGGGGACAGGAGGGGGATATGGCTACACCTTC	CASRGTGGGYGYTF
-	-	TRBV9	TRBJ1-2	TGTGCCAGCAGCGGCCCGACAGATGGAGACGTATATGGCTACACCTTC	CASSGPTDGDVYGYTF
-	-	TRBV9	TRBJ1-2	TGTGCCAGCAGCGTTGGACGGTATGGCTACACCTTC	CASSVGRYGYTF
-	-	TRBV21-1	TRBJ2-2	TGTGCCAGCAGGGACAGCTCTAACGCCGGGGAGCTGTTTTTT	CASRDSSNAGELFF
TRBD2	few	TRBV28	TRBJ2-7	TGTGCCAGCAGCCCCCTGACTAGCGGGAGGTTGGGAGAGCAGTACTTC	CASSPLTSGRLGEQYF
-	-	TRBV2	TRBJ1-4	TGTGCCAGCCGTCGGGTGGAACATCTTAATGAAAAACTGTTTTTT	CASRRVEHLNEKLFF
TRBD2	-	TRBV11-2	TRBJ2-5	TGTGCCAGCAGCTTAGACCCCGCTACTAGCGGGAGAGAGACCCAGTACTTC	CASSLDPATSGRETQYF
-	-	TRBV7-9	TRBJ2-5	TGTGCCAGCAGTGGCCCACCTATGGAGACCCAGTACTTC	CASSGPPMETQYF
-	-	TRBV19	TRBJ1-5	TGTGCCACTCAGGGGCGCAATCAGCCCCAGCATTTT	CATQGRNQPQHF
-	-	TRBV25-1	TRBJ1-2	TGTGCCAGCACCCGGGACGAGAACTATGGCTACACCTTC	CASTRDENYGYTF
-	-	TRBV12-3/TRBV12-4	TRBJ2-5	TGTGCCAGCAGTCTCAGGGGAAAGACCCAGTACTTC	CASSLRGKTQYF
-	-	TRBV2	TRBJ2-1	TGTGCCAGCAGTGCGGCTAATTCTAATGAGCAGTTCTTC	CASSAANSNEQFF
TRBD1	-	TRBV5-4	TRBJ2-2	TGTGCCAGCAGCTTGGAGGCGACAGGGGGAGACACCGGGGAGCTGTTTTTT	CASSLEATGGDTGELFF
-	few	TRBV19	TRBJ2-1	TGTGCCAGTAGTATAGTAGCAGGGCCCTACAATGAGCAGTTCTTC	CASSIVAGPYNEQFF
-	-	TRBV27	TRBJ2-2	TGTGCCAGCAGTTCAGGTCTAAGTGGCACCGGGGAGCTGTTTTTT	CASSSGLSGTGELFF
TRBD1	-	TRBV18	TRBJ1-1	TGTGCCAGCTCACCAACAGGGGGGGCGGGGGCGCAAGGAGCTTTCTTT	CASSPTGGAGAQGAFF
TRBD2	-	TRBV4-3	TRBJ2-7	TGCGCCAGCAGCCAAGAGCTAGCGGGAGGGCCTAGCGAGCAGTACTTC	CASSQELAGGPSEQYF
-	-	TRBV5-1	TRBJ2-5	TGCGCCAGCAGCTTGGGGGGAGAGGGCCTTACCCAAGAGACCCAGTACTTC	CASSLGGEGLTQETQYF
-	-	TRBV5-4	TRBJ1-1	TGTGCCAGCAGCTTGCCGGGGCTCCCGAACACTGAAGCTTTCTTT	CASSLPGLPNTEAFF